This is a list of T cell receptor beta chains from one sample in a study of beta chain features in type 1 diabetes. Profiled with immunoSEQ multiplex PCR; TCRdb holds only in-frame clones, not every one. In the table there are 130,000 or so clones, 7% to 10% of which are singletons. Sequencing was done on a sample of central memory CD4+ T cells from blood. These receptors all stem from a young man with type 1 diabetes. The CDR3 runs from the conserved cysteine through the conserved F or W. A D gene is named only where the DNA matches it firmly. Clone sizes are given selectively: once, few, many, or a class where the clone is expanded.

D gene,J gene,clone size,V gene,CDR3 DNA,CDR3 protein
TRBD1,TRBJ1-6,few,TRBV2,TGTGCCAGCAGCCTGGACAGGGCGAGGTCACCCCTCCACTTT,CASSLDRARSPLHF
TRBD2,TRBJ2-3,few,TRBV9,TGTGCCAGCAGCTCCTCGGCGAGCGGGGGGCAAGATACGCAGTATTTT,CASSSSASGGQDTQYF
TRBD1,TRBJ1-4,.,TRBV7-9,TGTGCCAGCAGCGCCCGGACAGGGAGTAATGAAAAACTGTTTTTT,CASSARTGSNEKLFF
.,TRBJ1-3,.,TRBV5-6,TGTGCCAGCAGCGGCCGGGACACCTCTGGAAACACCATATATTTT,CASSGRDTSGNTIYF
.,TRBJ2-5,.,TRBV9,TGTGCCAGCAGCGTTAAAGGGACAACCCAAGAGACCCAGTACTTC,CASSVKGTTQETQYF
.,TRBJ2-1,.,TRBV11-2,TGTGCCAGCAGCCCAAGGGGGGGCGAGCAGTTCTTC,CASSPRGGEQFF
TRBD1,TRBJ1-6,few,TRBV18,TGTGCCAGCTCACCGCGACAGGGGGCGCTTAATTCACCCCTCCACTTT,CASSPRQGALNSPLHF
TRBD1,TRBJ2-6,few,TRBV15,TGTGCCACCAGCGGGGGACCGACAGGGGTCTCTGGGGCCAACGTCCTGACTTTC,CATSGGPTGVSGANVLTF
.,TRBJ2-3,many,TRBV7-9,TGTGCCAGCAGCCCCTGGCCCCTCACAGATACGCAGTATTTT,CASSPWPLTDTQYF
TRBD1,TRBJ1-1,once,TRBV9,TGTGCCAGCGGGGGAGGGGGACAGGCCTCCCTGAACACTGAAGCTTTCTTT,CASGGGGQASLNTEAFF
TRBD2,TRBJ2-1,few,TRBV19,TGTGCCAGTAGTATAACCATCGGACTAGCGGCGAACAATGAGCAGTTCTTC,CASSITIGLAANNEQFF
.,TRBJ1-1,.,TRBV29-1,TGCAGCGTTGGTCCCGTCCCCACTGAAGCTTTCTTT,CSVGPVPTEAFF
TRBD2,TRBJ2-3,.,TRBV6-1,TGTGCCAGCAGTGCAGGCCACCTAGCGGGGGCATTAGATACGCAGTATTTT,CASSAGHLAGALDTQYF
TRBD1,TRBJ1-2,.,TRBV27,TGTGCCAGCAGTTTCTGGGACAGGGATGGCGGCTACACCTTC,CASSFWDRDGGYTF
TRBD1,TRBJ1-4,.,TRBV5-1,TGCGCCAGCAGCCCGGACAGGGGGTATGAAAAACTGTTTTTT,CASSPDRGYEKLFF
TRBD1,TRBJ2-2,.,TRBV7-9,TGTGCCAGCAGCTCAAGGGACAGGGACGGTTCCGGGGAGCTGTTTTTT,CASSSRDRDGSGELFF
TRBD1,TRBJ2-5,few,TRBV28,TGTGCCAGCGTGGGACAGCCACAAGAGACCCAGTACTTC,CASVGQPQETQYF
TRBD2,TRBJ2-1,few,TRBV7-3,TGTGCCAGCAGCCTGGGGGGGACCGACAATGAGCAGTTCTTC,CASSLGGTDNEQFF
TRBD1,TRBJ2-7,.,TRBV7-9,TGTGCCAGCAGCTCGGACAGGGGTTACGAGCAGTACTTC,CASSSDRGYEQYF
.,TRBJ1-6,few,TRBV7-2,TGTGCCAGCAGCACGACAGAGTTTTCACCCCTCCACTTT,CASSTTEFSPLHF
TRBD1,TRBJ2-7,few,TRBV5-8,TGTGCCAGCAGCAAAACAGGGGTCTACGAGCAGTACTTC,CASSKTGVYEQYF
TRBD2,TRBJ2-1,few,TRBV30,TGTGCCTGGGCTAGCGGGGAACACAATGAGCAGTTCTTC,CAWASGEHNEQFF
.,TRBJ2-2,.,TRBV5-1,TGCGCCAGCAGCTTGTGGAGTACGAACACCGGGGAGCTGTTTTTT,CASSLWSTNTGELFF
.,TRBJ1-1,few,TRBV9,TGTGCCAGCAGCCAGGGAGGGGTCACTGAAGCTTTCTTT,CASSQGGVTEAFF
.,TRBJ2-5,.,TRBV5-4,TGTGCCAGCAGCTTAAAGGCAGGAGAGACCCAGTACTTC,CASSLKAGETQYF
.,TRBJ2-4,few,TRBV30,TGTGCCTGGAGGACGGGGGACATTCAGTACTTC,CAWRTGDIQYF
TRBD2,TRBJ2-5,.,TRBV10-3,TGTGCCATCCAAGGGACTAGCGGGGGGGCAGCAGAGACCCAGTACTTC,CAIQGTSGGAAETQYF
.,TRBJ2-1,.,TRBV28,TGTGCCAGCTCAGACAATGAGCAGTTCTTC,CASSDNEQFF
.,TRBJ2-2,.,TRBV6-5,TGTGCCAGCACCAACAGTGGGACCGGGGAGCTGTTTTTT,CASTNSGTGELFF
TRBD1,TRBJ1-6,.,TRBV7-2,TGTGCCAGCAGCCCACAGGGGACCTATAATTCACCCCTCCACTTT,CASSPQGTYNSPLHF
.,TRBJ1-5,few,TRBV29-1,TGCAGCGTCCTAGAGGGATCATCCCATAGCAATCAGCCCCAGCATTTT,CSVLEGSSHSNQPQHF
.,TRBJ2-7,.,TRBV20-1,TGCAGTGCTAGATACAGCTACGAGCAGTACTTC,CSARYSYEQYF
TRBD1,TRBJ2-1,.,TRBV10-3,TGTGCCATCAGTCAGGGGGATGAGCAGTTCTTC,CAISQGDEQFF
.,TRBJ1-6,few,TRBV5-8,TGTGCCAGCAGCTTGAAGGGGGACGCGGATAATTCACCCCTCCACTTT,CASSLKGDADNSPLHF
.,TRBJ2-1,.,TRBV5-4,TGTGCCAGCAGGGCTGGGGGGGCTCTCGATTACAATGAGCAGTTCTTC,CASRAGGALDYNEQFF
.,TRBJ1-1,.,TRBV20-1,TGCAGTGCTAGAGGGTCACAGGAAGCTTTCTTT,CSARGSQEAFF
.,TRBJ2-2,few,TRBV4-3,TGCGCCAGCAGCCGATTAGCGGCGAACACCGGGGAGCTGTTTTTT,CASSRLAANTGELFF
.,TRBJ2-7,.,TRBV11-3,TGTGCCAGCAGAGAGGGAGAGGAGCAGTACTTC,CASREGEEQYF
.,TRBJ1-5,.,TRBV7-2,TGTGCCAGCAGCGTGATGGACAGTCGGCCCCAGCATTTT,CASSVMDSRPQHF
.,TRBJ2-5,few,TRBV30,TGTGCCTGGACTATCCAAGAGACCCAGTACTTC,CAWTIQETQYF
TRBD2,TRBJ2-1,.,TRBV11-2,TGTGCCAGCAGCTTAGCGGGGGGGCCTGTGGATGAGCAGTTCTTC,CASSLAGGPVDEQFF
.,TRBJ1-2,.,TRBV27,TGTGCCAGCAGTTTATCGTCAGGGGCGTTTGGCTACACCTTC,CASSLSSGAFGYTF
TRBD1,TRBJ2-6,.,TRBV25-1,TGTGCCAGCAGTGGCCAATACGGGACAGGGGCTGGGGCCAACGTCCTGACTTTC,CASSGQYGTGAGANVLTF
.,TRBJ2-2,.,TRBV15,TGTGCCACCAGCCGACCGACAGGTTTAGGCGGGGAGCTGTTTTTT,CATSRPTGLGGELFF
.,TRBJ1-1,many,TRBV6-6,TGTGCCAGCAGAGGGGGGAACACTGAAGCTTTCTTT,CASRGGNTEAFF
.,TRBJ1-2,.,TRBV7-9,TGTGCCAGCAGCTTACAGGGAGGACGGTATGGCTACACCTTC,CASSLQGGRYGYTF
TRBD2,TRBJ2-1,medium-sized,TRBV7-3,TGTGCCAGCAGCGCTGCCGGGACTAGCCGCAATGAGCAGTTCTTC,CASSAAGTSRNEQFF
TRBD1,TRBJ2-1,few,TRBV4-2,TGTGCCAGCAGCCAATCCCCGGGACAGGGGTACAATGAGCAGTTCTTC,CASSQSPGQGYNEQFF
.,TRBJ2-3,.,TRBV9,TGTGCCAGCAGCTTCTACAGCACAGATACGCAGTATTTT,CASSFYSTDTQYF
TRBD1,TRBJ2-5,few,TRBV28,TGTGCCAGCAGTTCCCTCCGGGACAGGGGATGGGAGACCCAGTACTTC,CASSSLRDRGWETQYF
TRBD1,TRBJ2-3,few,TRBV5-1,TGCGCCAGCAGCATACAGGGGGCAAGCACAGATACGCAGTATTTT,CASSIQGASTDTQYF